This T cell receptor delta chain was recovered during a study of human gamma delta and Vdelta1 T cells. TCRdb reran clone calling via CATT on the PCR reads. The profile shows 600 to 850 delta-chain clones, 8% to 9% of them singletons. A word on this clone: TCRdb records a much larger clone's protein for this DNA, with a difference at residue 17 that likely arises from a read error; the protein given is the translation of the DNA.

The germline gives CDR1 TSWWSYY, CDR2 QGS. The ends lost 3 bases at V and 0 bases at J; junction bases unmatched: 32. The CDR3 covers 25 residues. This clonotype originated in a human donor in good health. Material for sequencing was differentiated CD27- Vdelta1 gamma-delta T cells from blood. The chain recombines TRDV1 with TRDJ1, with 9 bases fitting TRDD3. The CDR3, as DNA: TGTGCTCTTGGGGAGGCCGCATCCTTCCTCGCTTTTTTACTGGGGGACCCCCCCAACACCGATAAACTCATCTTT. As protein: CALGEAASFLAFLLGDPPNTDKLIF.